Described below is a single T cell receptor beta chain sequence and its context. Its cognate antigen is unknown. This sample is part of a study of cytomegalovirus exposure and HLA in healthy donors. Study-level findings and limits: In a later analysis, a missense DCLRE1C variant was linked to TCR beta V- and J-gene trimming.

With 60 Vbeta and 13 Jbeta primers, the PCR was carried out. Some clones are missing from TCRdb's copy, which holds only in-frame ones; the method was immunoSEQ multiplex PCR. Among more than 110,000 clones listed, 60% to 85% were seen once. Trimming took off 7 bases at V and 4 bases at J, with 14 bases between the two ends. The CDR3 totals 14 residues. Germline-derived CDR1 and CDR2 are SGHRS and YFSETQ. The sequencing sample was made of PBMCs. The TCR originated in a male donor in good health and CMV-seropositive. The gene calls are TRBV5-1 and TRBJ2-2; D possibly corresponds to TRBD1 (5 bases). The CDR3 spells CASSPQGTTGELFF. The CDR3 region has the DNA TGCGCCAGCTCCCCCCAGGGCACCACCGGGGAGCTGTTTTTT. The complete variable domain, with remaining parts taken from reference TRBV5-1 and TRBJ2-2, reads KAGVTQTPRYLIKTRGQQVTLSCSPISGHRSVSWYQQTPGQGLQFLFEYFSETQRNKGNFPGRFSGRQFSNSRSEMNVSTLELGDSALYLCASSPQGTTGELFFGEGSRLTVL.